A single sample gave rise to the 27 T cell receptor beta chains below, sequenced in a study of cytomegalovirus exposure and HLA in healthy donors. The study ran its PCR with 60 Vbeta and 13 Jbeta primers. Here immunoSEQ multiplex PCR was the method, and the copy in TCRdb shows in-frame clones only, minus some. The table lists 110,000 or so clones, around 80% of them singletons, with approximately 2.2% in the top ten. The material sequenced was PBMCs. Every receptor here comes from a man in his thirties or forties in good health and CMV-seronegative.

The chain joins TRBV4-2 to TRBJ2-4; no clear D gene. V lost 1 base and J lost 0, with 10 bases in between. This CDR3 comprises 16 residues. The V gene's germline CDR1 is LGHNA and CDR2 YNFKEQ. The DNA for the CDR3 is TGTGCCAGCAGCCAAGCGTATGACATAGCCAAAAACATTCAGTACTTC. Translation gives CASSQAYDIAKNIQYF.

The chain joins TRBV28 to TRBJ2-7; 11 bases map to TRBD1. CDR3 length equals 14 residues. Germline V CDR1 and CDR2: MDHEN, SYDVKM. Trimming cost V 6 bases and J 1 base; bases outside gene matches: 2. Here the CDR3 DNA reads TGTGCCAGCAGGGGGACAGGGGGTTCCTACGAGCAGTACTTC. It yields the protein CASRGTGGSYEQYF.

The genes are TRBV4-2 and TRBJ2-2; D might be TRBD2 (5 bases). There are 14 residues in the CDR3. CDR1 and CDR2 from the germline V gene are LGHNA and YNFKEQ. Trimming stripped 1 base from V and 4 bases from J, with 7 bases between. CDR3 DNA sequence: TGTGCCAGCAGCCAAGTCCTAGCCACCGGGGAGCTGTTTTTT. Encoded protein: CASSQVLATGELFF.

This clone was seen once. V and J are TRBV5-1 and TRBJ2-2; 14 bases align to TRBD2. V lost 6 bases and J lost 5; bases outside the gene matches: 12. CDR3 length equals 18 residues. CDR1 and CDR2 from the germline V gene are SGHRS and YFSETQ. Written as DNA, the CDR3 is TGCGCCAGCATCCCGTGGACTAGCGGGGGGTGTTTTACCGGGGAGCTGTTTTTT. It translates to CASIPWTSGGCFTGELFF.

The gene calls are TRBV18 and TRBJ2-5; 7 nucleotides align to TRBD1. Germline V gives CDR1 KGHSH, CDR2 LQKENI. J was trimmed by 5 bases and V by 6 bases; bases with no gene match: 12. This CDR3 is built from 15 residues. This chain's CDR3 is CASSPPQGLAETQYF. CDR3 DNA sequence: TGTGCCAGCTCCCCTCCACAGGGGCTGGCCGAGACCCAGTACTTC.

The CDR3 here is CASSDTTREKQFF. As DNA, the CDR3 is TGTGCCAGCAGTGACACCACGCGGGAGAAGCAGTTCTTC. This chain joins TRBV6-1 and TRBJ2-1, with TRBD2 matching 7 bases. This CDR3 has 13 residues. Looked up from germline, CDR1 is MNHNS and CDR2 is SASEGT. V trimming: 3 bases; J trimming: 11 bases; junction bases outside the gene matches: 7.

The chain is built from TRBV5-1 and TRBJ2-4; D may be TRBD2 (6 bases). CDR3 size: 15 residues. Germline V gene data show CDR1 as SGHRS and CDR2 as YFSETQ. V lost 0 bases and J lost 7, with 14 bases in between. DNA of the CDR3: TGCGCCAGCAGCTTGGCCACGGGGGAAGGGAACATTCAGTACTTC. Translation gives CASSLATGEGNIQYF.

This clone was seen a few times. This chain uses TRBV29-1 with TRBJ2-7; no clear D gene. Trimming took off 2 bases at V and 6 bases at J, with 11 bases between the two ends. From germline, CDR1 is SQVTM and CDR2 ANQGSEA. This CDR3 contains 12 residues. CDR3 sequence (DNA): TGCAGCGTTGAAAGGCAGGTAGGCGAGCAGTACTTC. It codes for CSVERQVGEQYF.

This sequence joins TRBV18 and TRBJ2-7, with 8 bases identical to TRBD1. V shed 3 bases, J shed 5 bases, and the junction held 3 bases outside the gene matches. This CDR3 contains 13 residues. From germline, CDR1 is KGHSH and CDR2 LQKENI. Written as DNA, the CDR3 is TGTGCCAGCTCACCCCCAGGGGGCCACGAGCAGTACTTC. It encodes CASSPPGGHEQYF.

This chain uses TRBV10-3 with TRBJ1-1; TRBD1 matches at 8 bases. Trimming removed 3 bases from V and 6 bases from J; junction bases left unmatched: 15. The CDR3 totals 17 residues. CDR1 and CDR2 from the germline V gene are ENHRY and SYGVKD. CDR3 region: CAISDRGRANLGPEAFF. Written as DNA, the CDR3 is TGTGCCATCAGTGACAGGGGGCGAGCTAACCTGGGACCTGAAGCTTTCTTT.

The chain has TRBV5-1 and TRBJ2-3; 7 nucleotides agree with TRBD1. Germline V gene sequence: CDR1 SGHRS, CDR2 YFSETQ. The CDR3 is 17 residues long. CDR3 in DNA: TGCGCGTTGGGTGGGCAGGGGGAAATTTACCGCACAGATACGCAGTATTTT. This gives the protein CALGGQGEIYRTDTQYF.

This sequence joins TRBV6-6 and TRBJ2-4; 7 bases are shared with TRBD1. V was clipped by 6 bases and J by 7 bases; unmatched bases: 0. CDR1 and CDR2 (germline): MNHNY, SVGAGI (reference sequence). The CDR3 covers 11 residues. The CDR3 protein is CASRTGNIQYF. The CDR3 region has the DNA TGTGCCAGCAGGACAGGGAACATTCAGTACTTC.

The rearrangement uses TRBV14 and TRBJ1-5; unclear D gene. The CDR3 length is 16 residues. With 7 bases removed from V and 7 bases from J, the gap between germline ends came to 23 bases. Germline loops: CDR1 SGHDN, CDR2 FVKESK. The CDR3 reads CASTFCVREESQPQHF. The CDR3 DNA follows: TGTGCCAGCACCTTTTGCGTAAGGGAGGAGAGCCAGCCCCAGCATTTT.

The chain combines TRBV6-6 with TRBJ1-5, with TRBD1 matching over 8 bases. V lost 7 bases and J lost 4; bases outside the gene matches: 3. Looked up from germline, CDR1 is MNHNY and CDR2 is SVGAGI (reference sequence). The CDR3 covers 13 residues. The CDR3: CASKDRGNQPQHF. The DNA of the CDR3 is TGTGCCAGCAAAGACAGGGGAAATCAGCCCCAGCATTTT.

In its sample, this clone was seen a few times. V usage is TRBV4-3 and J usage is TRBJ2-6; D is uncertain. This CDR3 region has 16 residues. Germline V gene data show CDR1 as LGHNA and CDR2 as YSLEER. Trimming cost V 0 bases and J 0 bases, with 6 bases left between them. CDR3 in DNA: TGCGCCAGCAGCCAAGATTCTCCCTCTGGGGCCAACGTCCTGACTTTC. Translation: CASSQDSPSGANVLTF.

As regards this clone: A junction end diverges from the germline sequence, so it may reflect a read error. CDR3 sequence: CSSSWGGQGSLIYEQYF. The CDR3 DNA follows: TGTTCCAGCAGCTGGGGGGGACAGGGGTCTCTAATCTACGAGCAGTACTTC. The chain links TRBV7-9 to TRBJ2-7, with 10 bases aligning to TRBD1. This CDR3 region has 17 residues. Germline V gene lookup returns CDR1 SEHNR and CDR2 FQNEAQ (reference sequence).

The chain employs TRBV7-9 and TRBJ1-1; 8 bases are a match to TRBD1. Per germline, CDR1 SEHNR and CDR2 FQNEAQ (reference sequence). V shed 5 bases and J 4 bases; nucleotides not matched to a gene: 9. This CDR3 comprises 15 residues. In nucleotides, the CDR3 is TGTGCCAGCAGCCGCTCGCTTACAGGGGGCACTGAAGCTTTCTTT. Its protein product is CASSRSLTGGTEAFF.

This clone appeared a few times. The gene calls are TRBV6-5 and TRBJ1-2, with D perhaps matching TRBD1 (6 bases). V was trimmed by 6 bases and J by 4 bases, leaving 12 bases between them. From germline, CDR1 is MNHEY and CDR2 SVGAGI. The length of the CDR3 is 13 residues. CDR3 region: CASSPGVSYGYTF. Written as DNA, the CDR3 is TGTGCCAGCAGCCCAGGGGTTAGCTATGGCTACACCTTC.

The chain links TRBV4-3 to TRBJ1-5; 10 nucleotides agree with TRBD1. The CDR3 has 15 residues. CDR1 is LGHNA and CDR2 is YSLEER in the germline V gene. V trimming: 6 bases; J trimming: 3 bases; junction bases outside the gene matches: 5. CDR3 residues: CASSTGQGDNQPQHF. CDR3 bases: TGCGCCAGCAGTACAGGACAGGGGGACAATCAGCCCCAGCATTTT.

CDR3 region: CASSTRTSGQETQYF. The DNA for the CDR3 is TGTGCCAGCAGCACTAGGACTAGCGGCCAAGAGACCCAGTACTTC. This chain joins TRBV5-4 and TRBJ2-5; TRBD2 aligns across 10 bases. There are 15 residues in the CDR3. The V and J ends lost 4 bases and 1 base, in that order; junction bases with no gene match: 4. Germline V lookup: CDR1 SGHNT, CDR2 YYREEE (reference sequence).

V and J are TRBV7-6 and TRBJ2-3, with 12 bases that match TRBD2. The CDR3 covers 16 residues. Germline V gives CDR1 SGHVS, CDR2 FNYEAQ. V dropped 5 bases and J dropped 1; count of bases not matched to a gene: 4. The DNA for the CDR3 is TGTGCCAGCAGCCCCTGGACTAGCGGGGGCACAGATACGCAGTATTTT. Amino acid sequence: CASSPWTSGGTDTQYF.

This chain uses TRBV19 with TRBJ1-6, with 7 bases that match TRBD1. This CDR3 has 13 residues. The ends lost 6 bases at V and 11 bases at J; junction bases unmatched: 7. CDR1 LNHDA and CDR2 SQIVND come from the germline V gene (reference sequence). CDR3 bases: TGTGCCAGTAGCACTAAAGGGACAGCACCCCTCCACTTT. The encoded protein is CASSTKGTAPLHF.

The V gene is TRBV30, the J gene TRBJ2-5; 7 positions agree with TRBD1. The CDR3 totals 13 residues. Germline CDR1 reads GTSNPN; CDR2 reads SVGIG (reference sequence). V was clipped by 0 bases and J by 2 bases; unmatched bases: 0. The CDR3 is CAWSVRGQETQYF. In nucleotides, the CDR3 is TGTGCCTGGAGTGTCAGGGGGCAAGAGACCCAGTACTTC.

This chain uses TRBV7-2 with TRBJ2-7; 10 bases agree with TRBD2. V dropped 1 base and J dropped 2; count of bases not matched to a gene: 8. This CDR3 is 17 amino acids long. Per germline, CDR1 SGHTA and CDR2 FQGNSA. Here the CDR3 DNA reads TGTGCCAGCAGCTTAGTGGGGACTAGCGTTGGGGCCTACGAGCAGTACTTC. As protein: CASSLVGTSVGAYEQYF. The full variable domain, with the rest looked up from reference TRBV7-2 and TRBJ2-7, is GAGVSQSPSNKVTEKGKDVELRCDPISGHTALYWYRQSLGQGLEFLIYFQGNSAPDKSGLPSDRFSAERTGGSVSTLTIQRTQQEDSAVYLCASSLVGTSVGAYEQYFGPGTRLTVT.

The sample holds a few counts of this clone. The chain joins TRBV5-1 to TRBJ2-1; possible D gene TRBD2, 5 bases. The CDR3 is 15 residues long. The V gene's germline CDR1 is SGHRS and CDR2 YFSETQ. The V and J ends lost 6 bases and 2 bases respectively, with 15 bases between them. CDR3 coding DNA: TGCGCCAGCATTCCTGAGGGCAGAGCCTACAATGAGCAGTTCTTC. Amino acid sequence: CASIPEGRAYNEQFF.

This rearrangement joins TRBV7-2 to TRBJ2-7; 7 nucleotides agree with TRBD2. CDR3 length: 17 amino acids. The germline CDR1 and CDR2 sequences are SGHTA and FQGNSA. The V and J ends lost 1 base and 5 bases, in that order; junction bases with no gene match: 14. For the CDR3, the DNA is TGTGCCAGCAGCTTAGGGGTAGGAGCGGGGCCGCTCGACGAGCAGTACTTC. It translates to CASSLGVGAGPLDEQYF.

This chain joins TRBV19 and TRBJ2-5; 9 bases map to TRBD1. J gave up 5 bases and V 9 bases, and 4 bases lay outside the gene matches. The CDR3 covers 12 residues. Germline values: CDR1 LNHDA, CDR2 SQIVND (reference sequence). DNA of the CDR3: TGTGCCAGCGGGACAGGGTTTGAGACCCAGTACTTC. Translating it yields CASGTGFETQYF.